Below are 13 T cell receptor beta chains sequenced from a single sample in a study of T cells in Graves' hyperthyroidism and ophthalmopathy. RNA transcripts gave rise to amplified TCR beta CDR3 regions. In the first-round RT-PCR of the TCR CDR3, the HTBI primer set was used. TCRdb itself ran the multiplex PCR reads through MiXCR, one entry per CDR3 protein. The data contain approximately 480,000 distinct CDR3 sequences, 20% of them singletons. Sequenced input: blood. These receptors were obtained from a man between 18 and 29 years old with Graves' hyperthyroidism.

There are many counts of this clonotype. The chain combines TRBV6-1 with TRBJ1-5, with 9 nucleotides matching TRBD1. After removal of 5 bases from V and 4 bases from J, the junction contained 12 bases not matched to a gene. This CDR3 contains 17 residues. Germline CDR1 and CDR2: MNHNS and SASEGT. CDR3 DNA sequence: TGTGCCAGCAGTCAAACAGGGGGCGTAGGAGGGAATCAGCCCCAGCATTTT. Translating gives CASSQTGGVGGNQPQHF.

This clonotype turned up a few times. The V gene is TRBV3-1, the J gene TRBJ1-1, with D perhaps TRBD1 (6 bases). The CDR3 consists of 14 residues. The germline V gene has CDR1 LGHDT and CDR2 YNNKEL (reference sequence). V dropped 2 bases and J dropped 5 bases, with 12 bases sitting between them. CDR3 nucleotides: TGTGCCAGCAGCCAATACGGGCAGGGGACTGAAGCTTTCTTT. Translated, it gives CASSQYGQGTEAFF.

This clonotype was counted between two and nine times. CDR3 protein: CASSLSGTNTGELFF. The CDR3 DNA reads as TGTGCCAGCAGCTTATCCGGGACGAACACCGGGGAGCTGTTTTTT. This sequence joins TRBV7-9 and TRBJ2-2, with D possibly being TRBD2 (5 bases). This CDR3 region has 15 residues. Germline assignment: CDR1 SEHNR and CDR2 FQNEAQ (reference sequence). Trimming removed 2 bases at V and 0 bases at J, with 7 bases between.

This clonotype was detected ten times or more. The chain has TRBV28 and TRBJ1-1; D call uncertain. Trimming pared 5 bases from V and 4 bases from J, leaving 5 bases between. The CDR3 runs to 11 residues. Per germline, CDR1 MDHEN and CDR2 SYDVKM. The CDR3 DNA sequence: TGTGCCAGCAGTATTGTCACTGAAGCTTTCTTT. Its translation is CASSIVTEAFF.

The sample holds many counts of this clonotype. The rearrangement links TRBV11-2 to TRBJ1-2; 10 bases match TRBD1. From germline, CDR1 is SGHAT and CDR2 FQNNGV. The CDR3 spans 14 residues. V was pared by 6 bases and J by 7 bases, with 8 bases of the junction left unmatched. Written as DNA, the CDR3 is TGTGCCAGCAGTCGGGACAGGGGAGGGTTTGGCTACACCTTC. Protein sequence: CASSRDRGGFGYTF.

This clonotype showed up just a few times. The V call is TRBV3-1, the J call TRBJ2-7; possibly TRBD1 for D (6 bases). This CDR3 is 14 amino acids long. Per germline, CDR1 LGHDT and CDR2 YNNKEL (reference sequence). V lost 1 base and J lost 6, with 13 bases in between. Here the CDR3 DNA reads TGTGCCAGCAGCCAAGGAGGGACACAGTTCGAGCAGTACTTC. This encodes CASSQGGTQFEQYF.

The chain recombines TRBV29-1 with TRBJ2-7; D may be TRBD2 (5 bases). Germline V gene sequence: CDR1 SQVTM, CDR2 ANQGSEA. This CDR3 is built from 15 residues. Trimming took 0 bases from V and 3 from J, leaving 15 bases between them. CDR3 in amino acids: CSVEDTDTEGYEQYF. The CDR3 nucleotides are TGCAGCGTTGAAGATACCGACACCGAGGGCTACGAGCAGTACTTC.

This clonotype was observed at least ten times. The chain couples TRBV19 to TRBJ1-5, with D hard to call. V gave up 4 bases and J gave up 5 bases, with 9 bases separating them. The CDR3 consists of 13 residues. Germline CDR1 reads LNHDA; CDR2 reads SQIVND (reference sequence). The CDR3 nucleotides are TGTGCCAGTAGTACAACCAGCCATCAGCCCCAGCATTTT. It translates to CASSTTSHQPQHF.

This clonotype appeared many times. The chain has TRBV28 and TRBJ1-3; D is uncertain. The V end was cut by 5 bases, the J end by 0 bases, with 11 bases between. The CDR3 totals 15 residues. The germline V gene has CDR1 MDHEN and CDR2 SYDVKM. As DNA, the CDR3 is TGTGCCAGCAGTCGCCTGGAGACCTCTGGAAACACCATATATTTT. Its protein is CASSRLETSGNTIYF.

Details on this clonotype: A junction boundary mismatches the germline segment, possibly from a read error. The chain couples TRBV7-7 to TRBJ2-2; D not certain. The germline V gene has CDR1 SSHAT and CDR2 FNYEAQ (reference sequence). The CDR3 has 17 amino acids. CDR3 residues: CASSPYIGGMNTGELFF. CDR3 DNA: TGTGCTAGCAGCCCATACATTGGCGGAATGAACACCGGGGAGCTGTTTTTT.

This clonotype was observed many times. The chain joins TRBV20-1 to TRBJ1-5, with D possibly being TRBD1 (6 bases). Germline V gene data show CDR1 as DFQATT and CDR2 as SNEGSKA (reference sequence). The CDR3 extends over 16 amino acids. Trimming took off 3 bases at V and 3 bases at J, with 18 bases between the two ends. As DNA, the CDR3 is TGCAGTGCTAGTTATACAGGGAAGGCGGACAATCAGCCCCAGCATTTT. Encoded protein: CSASYTGKADNQPQHF.

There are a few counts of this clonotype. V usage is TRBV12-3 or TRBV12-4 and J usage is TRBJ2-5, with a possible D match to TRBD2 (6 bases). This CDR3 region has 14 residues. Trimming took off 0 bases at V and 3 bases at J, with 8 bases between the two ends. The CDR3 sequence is CASSLAGLEETQYF. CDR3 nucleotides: TGTGCCAGCAGTTTAGCGGGACTCGAAGAGACCCAGTACTTC.

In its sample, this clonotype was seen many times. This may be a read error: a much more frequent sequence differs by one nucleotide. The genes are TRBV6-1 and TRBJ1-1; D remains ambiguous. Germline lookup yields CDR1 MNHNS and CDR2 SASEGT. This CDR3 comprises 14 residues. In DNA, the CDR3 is TGTGCCAGCAGTCAAGGGAATGAGAACCCTGAAGCTTTCTTT. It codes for CASSQGNENPEAFF.